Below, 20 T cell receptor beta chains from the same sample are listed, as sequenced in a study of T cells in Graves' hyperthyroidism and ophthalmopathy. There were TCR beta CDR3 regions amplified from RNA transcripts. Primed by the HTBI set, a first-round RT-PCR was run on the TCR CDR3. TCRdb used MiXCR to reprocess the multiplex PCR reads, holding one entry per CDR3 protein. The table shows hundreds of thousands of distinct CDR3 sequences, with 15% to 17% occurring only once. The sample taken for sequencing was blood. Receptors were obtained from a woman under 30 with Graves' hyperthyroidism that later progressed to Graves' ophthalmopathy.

This CDR3 reads CASQGAEETQYF. The CDR3 DNA reads TGTGCCAGCCAGGGGGCCGAAGAGACCCAGTACTTC. The chain joins TRBV5-4 to TRBJ2-5; TRBD1 matches 8 bases. This CDR3 is 12 amino acids long. The junction had 2 bases not matched to a gene; V was cut back by 7 bases and J by 3 bases. Germline lookup yields CDR1 SGHNT and CDR2 YYREEE (reference sequence).

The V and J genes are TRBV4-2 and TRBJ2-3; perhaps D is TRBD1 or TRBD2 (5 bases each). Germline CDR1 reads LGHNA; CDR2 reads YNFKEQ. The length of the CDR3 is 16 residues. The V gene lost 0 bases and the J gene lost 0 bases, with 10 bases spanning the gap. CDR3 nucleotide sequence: TGTGCCAGCAGCCAAGATCTTCGGGACAGCACAGATACGCAGTATTTT. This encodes CASSQDLRDSTDTQYF.

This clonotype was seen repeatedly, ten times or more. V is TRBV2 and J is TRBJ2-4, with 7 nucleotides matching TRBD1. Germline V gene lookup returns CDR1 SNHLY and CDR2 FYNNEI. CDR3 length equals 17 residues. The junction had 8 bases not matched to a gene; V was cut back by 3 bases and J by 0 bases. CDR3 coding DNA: TGTGCCAGCAGTGAGGAACAGGGGATGGTAGCCAAAAACATTCAGTACTTC. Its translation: CASSEEQGMVAKNIQYF. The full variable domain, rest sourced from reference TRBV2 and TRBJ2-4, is EPEVTQTPSHQVTQMGQEVILRCVPISNHLYFYWYRQILGQKVEFLVSFYNNEISEKSEIFDDQFSVERPDGSNFTLKIRSTKLEDSAMYFCASSEEQGMVAKNIQYFGAGTRLSVL.

This CDR3 reads CASAQREDVTGELFF. CDR3 DNA: TGCGCCAGCGCTCAGCGGGAGGACGTCACCGGGGAGCTGTTTTTT. The rearrangement links TRBV5-1 to TRBJ2-2; TRBD2 matches 9 bases. Germline V gives CDR1 SGHRS, CDR2 YFSETQ. The CDR3 runs 15 residues. The ends lost 7 bases at V and 4 bases at J; junction bases unmatched: 8.

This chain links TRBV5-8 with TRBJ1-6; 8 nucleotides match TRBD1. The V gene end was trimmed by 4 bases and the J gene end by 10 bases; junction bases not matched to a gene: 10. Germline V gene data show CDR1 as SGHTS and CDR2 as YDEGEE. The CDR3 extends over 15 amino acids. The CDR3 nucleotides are TGTGCCAGCAGCCTAGGACAGGGAGAATACTCACCCCTCCACTTT. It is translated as CASSLGQGEYSPLHF.

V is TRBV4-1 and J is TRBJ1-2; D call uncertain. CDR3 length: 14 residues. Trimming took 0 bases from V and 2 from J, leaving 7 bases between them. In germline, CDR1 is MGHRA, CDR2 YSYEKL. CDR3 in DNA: TGCGCCAGCAGCCAAGAAGTCGGCAACTATGGCTACACCTTC. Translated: CASSQEVGNYGYTF.

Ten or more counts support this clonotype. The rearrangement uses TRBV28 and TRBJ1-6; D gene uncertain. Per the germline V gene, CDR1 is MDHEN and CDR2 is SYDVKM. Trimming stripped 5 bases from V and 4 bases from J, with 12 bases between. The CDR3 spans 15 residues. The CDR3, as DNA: TGTGCCAGCAGTGCCTCATATTTTTATAATTCACCCCTCCACTTT. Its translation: CASSASYFYNSPLHF.

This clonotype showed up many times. CDR3 DNA sequence: TGTGCCAGTAAACTTACGACAGGGGGTATCTACGAGCAGTACTTC. Translation gives CASKLTTGGIYEQYF. This chain links TRBV12-3 or TRBV12-4 with TRBJ2-7, with 9 bases lining up with TRBD1. The CDR3 contains 15 residues. Trimming cost V 9 bases and J 3 bases; bases outside gene matches: 12.

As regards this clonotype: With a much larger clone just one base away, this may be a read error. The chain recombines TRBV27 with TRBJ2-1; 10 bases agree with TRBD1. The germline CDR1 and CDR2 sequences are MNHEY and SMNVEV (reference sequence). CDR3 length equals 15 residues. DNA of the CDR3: TGTGCCAGCAGTTCGGGACAGGGGAACTACAATGAGCGGTTCTTC. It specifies CASSSGQGNYNERFF.

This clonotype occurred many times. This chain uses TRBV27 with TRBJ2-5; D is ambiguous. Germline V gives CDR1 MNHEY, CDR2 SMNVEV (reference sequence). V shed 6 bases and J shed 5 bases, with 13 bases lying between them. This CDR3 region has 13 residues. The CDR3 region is CASSLRLAETQYF. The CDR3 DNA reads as TGTGCCAGCAGCCTCCGACTTGCGGAGACCCAGTACTTC.

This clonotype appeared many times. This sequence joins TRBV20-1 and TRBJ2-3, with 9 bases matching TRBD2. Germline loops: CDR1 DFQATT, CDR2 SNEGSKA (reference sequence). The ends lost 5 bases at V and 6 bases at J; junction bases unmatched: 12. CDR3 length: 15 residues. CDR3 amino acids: CSARLTSGPADTQYF. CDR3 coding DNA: TGCAGTGCTCGCCTGACTAGCGGCCCCGCGGATACGCAGTATTTT.

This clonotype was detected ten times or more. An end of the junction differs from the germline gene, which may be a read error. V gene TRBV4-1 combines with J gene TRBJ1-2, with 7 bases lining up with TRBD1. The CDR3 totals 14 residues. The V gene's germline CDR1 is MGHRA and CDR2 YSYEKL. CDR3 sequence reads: CASSQDGTVYGYTF. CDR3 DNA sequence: TGTGCCAGCAGCCAGGATGGGACAGTCTATGGCTACACCTTC.

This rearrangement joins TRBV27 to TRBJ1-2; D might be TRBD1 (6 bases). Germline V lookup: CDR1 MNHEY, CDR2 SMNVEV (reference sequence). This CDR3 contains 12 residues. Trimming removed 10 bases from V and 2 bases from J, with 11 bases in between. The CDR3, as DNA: TGTGCCACTAAAGGACAGAACTATGGCTACACCTTC. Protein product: CATKGQNYGYTF.

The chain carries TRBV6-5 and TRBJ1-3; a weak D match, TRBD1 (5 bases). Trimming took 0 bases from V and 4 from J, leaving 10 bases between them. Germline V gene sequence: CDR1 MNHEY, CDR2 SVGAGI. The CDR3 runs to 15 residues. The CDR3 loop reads CASSYSAGSGNTIYF. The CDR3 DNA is TGTGCCAGCAGTTACTCGGCAGGGTCCGGAAACACCATATATTTT.

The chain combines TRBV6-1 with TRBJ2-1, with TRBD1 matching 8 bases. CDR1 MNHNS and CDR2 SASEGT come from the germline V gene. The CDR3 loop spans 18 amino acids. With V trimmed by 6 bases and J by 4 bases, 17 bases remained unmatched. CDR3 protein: CASRGNRGLKRAYNEQFF. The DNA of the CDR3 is TGTGCCAGCAGAGGGAACAGGGGGTTAAAGCGGGCATACAATGAGCAGTTCTTC.

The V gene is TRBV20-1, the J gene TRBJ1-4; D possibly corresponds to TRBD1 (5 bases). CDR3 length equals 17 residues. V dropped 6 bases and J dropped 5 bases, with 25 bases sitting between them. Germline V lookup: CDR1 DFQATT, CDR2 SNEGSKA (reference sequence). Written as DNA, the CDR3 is TGCAGTGCGTCCTACCCGACAGTATGGGGCTCGAATGAAAAACTGTTTTTT. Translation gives CSASYPTVWGSNEKLFF.

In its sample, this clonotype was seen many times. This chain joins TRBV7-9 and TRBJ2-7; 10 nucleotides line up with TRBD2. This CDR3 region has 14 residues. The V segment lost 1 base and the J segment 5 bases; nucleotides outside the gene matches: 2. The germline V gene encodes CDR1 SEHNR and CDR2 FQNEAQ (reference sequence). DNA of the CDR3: TGTGCCAGCAGCTTAGAACTAGCGGGAAACGAGCAGTACTTC. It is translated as CASSLELAGNEQYF.

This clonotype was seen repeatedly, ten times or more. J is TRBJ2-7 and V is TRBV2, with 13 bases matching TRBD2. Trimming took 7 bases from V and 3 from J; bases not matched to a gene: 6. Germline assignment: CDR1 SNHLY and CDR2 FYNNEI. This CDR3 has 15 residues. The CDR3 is CASKTGTSGNYEQYF. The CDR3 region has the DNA TGTGCCAGCAAAACTGGGACTAGCGGGAACTACGAGCAGTACTTC.

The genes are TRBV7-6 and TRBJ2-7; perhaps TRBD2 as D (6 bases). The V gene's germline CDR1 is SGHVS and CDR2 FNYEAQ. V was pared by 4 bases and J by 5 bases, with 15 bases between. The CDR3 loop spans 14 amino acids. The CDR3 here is CASSSDYSVDEQYF. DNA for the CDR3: TGTGCCAGCAGCTCGGACTACTCCGTTGACGAGCAGTACTTC.

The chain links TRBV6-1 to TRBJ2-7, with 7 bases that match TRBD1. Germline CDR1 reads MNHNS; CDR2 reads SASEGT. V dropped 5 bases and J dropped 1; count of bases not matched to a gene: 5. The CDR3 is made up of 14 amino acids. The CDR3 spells CASSTGAHSYEQYF. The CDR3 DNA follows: TGTGCCAGCAGTACAGGGGCCCATTCCTACGAGCAGTACTTC.